This T cell receptor beta chain originates from a study of OX40 agonist ivuxolimab in advanced cancers. Study details: Given to patients was ivuxolimab, an agonistic anti-OX40 (CD134) antibody. Every 2 weeks, patients received ivuxolimab intravenously, dosed at 0.01 to 10 mg/kg.

This clone was seen a single time. CDR1 SGHAT and CDR2 FQDESV come from the germline V gene (reference sequence). This CDR3 contains 14 residues. Trimming cost V 4 bases and J 4 bases; bases outside gene matches: 5. Sequencing used immunoSEQ multiplex PCR; TCRdb keeps in-frame clones, though not all of them. The sample contains some 100,000 clones, around 90% of which appear only once. This sequence originates from an adult with an advanced solid tumor such as melanoma, head and neck, liver or kidney cancer. J is TRBJ1-2 and V is TRBV11-1, with 8 positions matching TRBD1. The material sequenced was CD4+ or CD8+ T cells sorted from blood, taken in a trial of the OX40 agonist ivuxolimab. The CDR3 DNA sequence: TGTGCCAGCAGCTCCGGGACAGGTCTCTATGGCTACACCTTC. Translated, it gives CASSSGTGLYGYTF.